This TCR beta chain came from a study of blood T cell repertoires in COVID-19. The CDR3 covers 14 residues. Germline V CDR1 and CDR2: SGHKS, YYEKEE (reference sequence). V was cut by 0 bases and J by 7 bases, with 12 bases left in between. Seattle participants joined during active infection and were tracked over time. The repertoire was sequenced with immunoSEQ multiplex PCR; TCRdb's copy has only in-frame clones and lacks some. In the table there are hundreds of thousands of clones, approximately 86% of which are singletons. The source of this sequence is a woman in her 30s with COVID-19, enrolled during active disease. The gene calls are TRBV5-5 and TRBJ2-3; the D gene is possibly TRBD2 (6 bases). Sequencing was done on a sample of peripheral blood. CDR3 residues: CASSLDGRTNTQYF. The CDR3, as DNA: TGTGCCAGCAGCTTGGATGGGAGGACGAATACGCAGTATTTT. The full variable domain, completed using reference TRBV5-5 and TRBJ2-3, is DAGVTQSPTHLIKTRGQQVTLRCSPISGHKSVSWYQQVLGQGPQFIFQYYEKEERGRGNFPDRFSARQFPNYSSELNVNALLLGDSALYLCASSLDGRTNTQYFGPGTRLTVL.